This TCR beta chain was identified during a study of shared clonotypes between healthy human individuals. V lost 6 bases and J lost 7, with 7 bases in between. The CDR3 has 11 residues. From germline, CDR1 is SQVTM and CDR2 ANQGSEA. TCRdb's table, derived via immunoSEQ multiplex PCR, lists solely in-frame clones and lacks some. Here the sample spans roughly 2.2 million clones, just over 90% being singletons. The sequenced sample consisted of naive CD4+ T cells from PBMCs. Stated subset: CD45RA+ positively selected. V is TRBV29-1 and J is TRBJ2-6; D call uncertain. This receptor was identified in a man aged 18-30 years in good health. Some clones in this sample may be carry-over from other donors' samples. CDR3 bases: TGCAGCGTCCGGGTAGCCAACGTCCTGACTTTC. It codes for CSVRVANVLTF.